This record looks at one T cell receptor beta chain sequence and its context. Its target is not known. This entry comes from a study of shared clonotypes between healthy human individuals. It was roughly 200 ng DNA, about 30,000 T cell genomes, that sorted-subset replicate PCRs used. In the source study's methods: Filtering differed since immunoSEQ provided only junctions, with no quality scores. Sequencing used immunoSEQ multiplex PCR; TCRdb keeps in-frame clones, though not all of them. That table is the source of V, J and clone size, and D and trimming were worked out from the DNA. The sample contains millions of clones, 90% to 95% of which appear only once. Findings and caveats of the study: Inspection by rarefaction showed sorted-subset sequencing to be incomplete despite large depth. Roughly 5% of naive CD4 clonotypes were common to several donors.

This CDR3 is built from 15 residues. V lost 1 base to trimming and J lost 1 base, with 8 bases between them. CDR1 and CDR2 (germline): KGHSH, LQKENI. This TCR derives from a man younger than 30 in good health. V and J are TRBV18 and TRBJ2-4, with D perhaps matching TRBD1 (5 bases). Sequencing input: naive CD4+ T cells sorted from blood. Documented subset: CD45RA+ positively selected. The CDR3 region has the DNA TGTGCCAGCTCACCACTTTCAGGGGCCAAAAACATTCAGTACTTC. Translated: CASSPLSGAKNIQYF.